The rows below give T cell receptor beta chains drawn from one sample of a study of post-analysis software for immune sequencing data. TCRdb analysed the PCR reads with MiXCR anew, one entry per CDR3 protein. The sample lists about 570,000 distinct CDR3 sequences, roughly 34% occurring once. The specimen was blood. The receptors were gathered from a girl younger than 18 with multiple sclerosis. Both conserved end residues are part of each CDR3. Size tells how often a clone was seen (once, few, many) or the class of an expanded clone, and some rows leave it out.

TRBJ1-4 | . | TRBV6-1 | CASRITQGRSEKLFF
TRBJ2-5 | few | TRBV7-2 | CASSPLPPERQETQYF
TRBJ2-3 | . | TRBV20-1 | CSAPWTRSTDTQYF
TRBJ2-1 | few | TRBV29-1 | CSVEEGEQFF
TRBJ2-1 | . | TRBV3-1 | CASSFFAFGTTHNEQFF
TRBJ1-4 | . | TRBV11-2 | CASSLTGQVKEKLFF
TRBJ1-6 | . | TRBV20-1 | CSARRTGDNSPLHF
TRBJ1-6 | . | TRBV3-1 | CASSQVNSPLHF
TRBJ2-2 | few | TRBV6-4 | CASSRTSGGANTGELFF
TRBJ1-2 | few | TRBV9 | CASSARGSYTF
TRBJ2-1 | . | TRBV12-3/TRBV12-4 | CASKSWNGVAGQDILNNEQFF
TRBJ2-5 | few | TRBV9 | CASSVVASGQETQYF
TRBJ1-4 | . | TRBV28 | CASSFRDSLNEKLFF
TRBJ1-2 | . | TRBV3-1 | CASSYQEGGYGYTF
TRBJ1-2 | few | TRBV7-9 | CASSLDGFNYGYTF
TRBJ1-1 | . | TRBV20-1 | CSARRLPDAEAFF
TRBJ2-7 | few | TRBV7-6 | CASSLESGRENFGVYEQYF
TRBJ2-3 | few | TRBV29-1 | CSVGTSITDTQYF
TRBJ2-3 | . | TRBV7-2 | CASSQGRSGDTQYF
TRBJ2-5 | . | TRBV20-1 | CSARDPPSNQEAQYF
TRBJ2-5 | few | TRBV4-1 | CASSLRGGGQETQYF
TRBJ2-3 | . | TRBV6-4 | CASTSGGAADTQYF
TRBJ2-7 | . | TRBV5-1 | CASSLGGLAGAWGYEQYF
TRBJ1-2 | few | TRBV29-1 | CSVWGGGAKGYTF
TRBJ1-1 | . | TRBV12-3/TRBV12-4 | CASGTGVGTEAFF
TRBJ2-3 | . | TRBV20-1 | CSARDRVGARDTQYF
TRBJ2-1 | . | TRBV6-5 | CASSRQLDEQFF
TRBJ2-7 | few | TRBV5-1 | CASSSPRAASYEQYF
TRBJ2-7 | . | TRBV29-1 | CSVVSSPYEQYF
TRBJ2-2 | . | TRBV27 | CASSKTSGYTGELFF
TRBJ2-7 | many | TRBV20-1 | CSATGQGVTYEQYF
. | . | TRBV3-1 | CASSRKSLTGVGETQYF
TRBJ1-6 | . | TRBV27 | CASSSRDGAYSPLHF
TRBJ2-3 | . | TRBV7-9 | CASSGDDRADTDTQYF
TRBJ1-2 | . | TRBV6-1 | CASSESGGYGYTF
TRBJ2-7 | . | TRBV20-1 | CSARRPRSEQNSYEQYF